Shown below are 2 T cell receptor beta chains from a single sample sequenced in a study of blood T cell repertoires in COVID-19. TCRdb's copy holds only in-frame clones and misses some; the assay was immunoSEQ multiplex PCR. The sample carries some 150,000 clones, 87% recorded once. The specimen sequenced was peripheral blood. The origin of the receptors is a woman in her 50s with acute or convalescent COVID-19.

V and J are TRBV24-1 and TRBJ1-3; D is uncertain. The length of the CDR3 is 13 residues. From germline, CDR1 is KGHDR and CDR2 SFDVKD. Trimming cost V 6 bases and J 0 bases, with 5 bases left between them. DNA of the CDR3: TGTGCCACCAGTCAGGACTCTGGAAACACCATATATTTT. It encodes CATSQDSGNTIYF.

CDR3 in DNA: TGTGCCAGTACCCGCCGGGACAGAGGAGGCTACACCTTC. Protein sequence: CASTRRDRGGYTF. This sequence joins TRBV19 and TRBJ1-2; 7 bases align to TRBD1. V was clipped by 7 bases and J by 8 bases; unmatched bases: 10. The CDR3 length is 13 residues. From germline, CDR1 is LNHDA and CDR2 SQIVND (reference sequence).